This passage covers 28 T cell receptor beta chains from one sample sequenced in a study of T cells in Graves' hyperthyroidism and ophthalmopathy. Researchers amplified the TCR beta CDR3 regions from RNA transcripts. The HTBI set primed first-round TCR CDR3 RT-PCR. TCRdb redid the calling of the multiplex PCR reads with MiXCR, one entry per CDR3 protein. The table lists 300,000 to 450,000 distinct CDR3 sequences, under 15% of them singletons. The source material was blood. The receptors originated from a woman between 18 and 29 years old with Graves' hyperthyroidism.

This clonotype was detected ten times or more. The chain couples TRBV29-1 to TRBJ1-2; TRBD1 matches 8 bases. This CDR3 spans 13 amino acids. V shed 3 bases, J shed 11 bases, and the junction held 11 bases outside the gene matches. CDR1 SQVTM and CDR2 ANQGSEA come from the germline V gene. CDR3 loop: CSVEGTGLGGYTF. The CDR3 region has the DNA TGCAGCGTTGAGGGGACAGGTCTGGGCGGTTACACCTTC.

The chain is built from TRBV4-1 and TRBJ2-4; TRBD2 aligns across 9 bases. V dropped 5 bases and J dropped 0; count of bases not matched to a gene: 8. Germline CDR1 reads MGHRA; CDR2 reads YSYEKL. The CDR3 contains 17 residues. The CDR3 DNA reads as TGCGCCAGCAGCTGGGTAGCGGGAGTTAAAGCCAAAAACATTCAGTACTTC. Residues: CASSWVAGVKAKNIQYF.

This clonotype was recorded at least ten times. The rearrangement joins TRBV6-1 to TRBJ2-3, with D unresolved. The V gene's germline CDR1 is MNHNS and CDR2 SASEGT. V was clipped by 5 bases and J by 2 bases, with 11 bases between them. CDR3 length: 14 residues. The CDR3 loop reads CASSNGPDTDTQYF. CDR3 nucleotides: TGTGCCAGCAGTAACGGACCGGACACAGATACGCAGTATTTT.

This clonotype showed up many times. The chain has TRBV7-2 and TRBJ1-2; weak D call: TRBD1 (6 bases). In germline, CDR1 is SGHTA, CDR2 FQGNSA. V was cut by 6 bases and J by 6 bases, with 17 bases left in between. The CDR3 contains 14 residues. The CDR3 sequence is CASSETRDTHGYTF. DNA of the CDR3: TGTGCCAGCAGTGAAACCCGGGACACCCATGGCTACACCTTC.

This clonotype was seen at least ten times. This chain uses TRBV6-2 or TRBV6-3 with TRBJ1-5, with a weak D call TRBD1 (5 bases). CDR1 and CDR2 (germline): MNHEY, SVGEGT. The CDR3 contains 16 residues. Trimming pared 4 bases from V and 1 base from J, leaving 14 bases between. The CDR3 sequence is CASSSSREGSNQPQHF. The CDR3 DNA is TGTGCCAGCAGTTCTTCCAGGGAGGGGAGCAATCAGCCCCAGCATTTT.

This clonotype was detected a few times. This may be a read error, as it is one base from a much larger clone. The rearrangement uses TRBV11-2 and TRBJ2-1, with unresolved D. With 2 bases removed from V and 6 bases from J, the gap between germline ends came to 11 bases. Germline CDR1 is SGHAT and CDR2 is FQNNGV. This CDR3 region has 14 residues. The CDR3 spells CASSLKHGPNEQFF. In DNA, the CDR3 is TGTGCCAGCAGCTTAAAGCACGGCCCCAATGAGCAGTTCTTC.

This clonotype was seen ten or more times. DNA of the CDR3: TGTGCCAGCAGTCTACCCCGGTTGGATACGCAGTATTTT. Encoded protein: CASSLPRLDTQYF. The chain recombines TRBV28 with TRBJ2-3, with no clear D. Trimming left V 5 bases short and J 6 bases short, with 12 bases between. The CDR3 spans 13 residues. Germline assignment: CDR1 MDHEN and CDR2 SYDVKM.

At least ten counts were recorded for this clonotype. J is TRBJ2-1 and V is TRBV24-1; 9 bases match TRBD2. This CDR3 comprises 14 residues. Germline loops: CDR1 KGHDR, CDR2 SFDVKD. V trimming: 5 bases; J trimming: 2 bases; junction bases outside the gene matches: 0. CDR3 amino acids: CATSASGTYNEQFF. In nucleotides, the CDR3 is TGTGCCACCAGTGCTAGCGGGACCTACAATGAGCAGTTCTTC.

This clonotype was seen ten or more times. The V call is TRBV3-1, the J call TRBJ1-1, with D tentatively TRBD1 (6 bases). Per the germline V gene, CDR1 is LGHDT and CDR2 is YNNKEL (reference sequence). Trimming left V 3 bases short and J 1 base short, with 12 bases between. The CDR3 runs to 15 residues. The CDR3 sequence is CASSHDPGQNTEAFF. As DNA, the CDR3 is TGTGCCAGCAGCCATGATCCGGGACAGAACACTGAAGCTTTCTTT.

The rearrangement joins TRBV19 to TRBJ2-1; D gene unclear. From germline, CDR1 is LNHDA and CDR2 SQIVND (reference sequence). The V gene lost 5 bases and the J gene lost 0 bases, with 14 bases spanning the gap. This CDR3 spans 16 amino acids. As DNA, the CDR3 is TGTGCCAGTAGTGGCTTGGGTAGGAGCTCCTACAATGAGCAGTTCTTC. It encodes CASSGLGRSSYNEQFF.

Ten or more counts support this clonotype. The V gene is TRBV5-1, the J gene TRBJ1-1; D remains ambiguous. Trimming took off 1 base at V and 1 base at J, with 8 bases between the two ends. The CDR3 is made up of 14 amino acids. Per germline, CDR1 SGHRS and CDR2 YFSETQ. The CDR3 nucleotides read TGCGCCAGCAGCTTGATGGGCACGAACACTGAAGCTTTCTTT. Its translation is CASSLMGTNTEAFF.

The table lists this clonotype with many counts. The gene calls are TRBV12-3 or TRBV12-4 and TRBJ2-3, with a possible D match to TRBD2 (6 bases). The CDR3 covers 16 residues. The germline V and J ends were trimmed by 7 bases and 1 base, with 18 bases remaining between them. CDR3 protein: CASKRMSGAGTDTQYF. DNA of the CDR3: TGTGCCAGCAAGCGGATGTCGGGAGCGGGCACAGATACGCAGTATTTT.

The rearrangement joins TRBV6-1 to TRBJ1-4; D is perhaps TRBD1 (5 bases). Between the trimmed V and J ends, which lost 6 bases and 0 bases, there was a span of 14 bases. Germline CDR1 reads MNHNS; CDR2 reads SASEGT. The CDR3 is 16 amino acids. The DNA of the CDR3 is TGTGCCAGCAGCCCTCCTGGGACCCCAACTAATGAAAAACTGTTTTTT. Translation: CASSPPGTPTNEKLFF.

The table lists this clonotype with many counts. This chain links TRBV15 with TRBJ1-3; no clear D. Per the germline V gene, CDR1 is LNHNV and CDR2 is YYDKDF (reference sequence). The V gene lost 1 base and the J gene lost 4 bases, with 5 bases spanning the gap. The CDR3 has 13 amino acids. CDR3 sequence (DNA): TGTGCCACCAGCAGAGCCACAGGAAACACCATATATTTT. It is translated as CATSRATGNTIYF.

There are many counts of this clonotype. The chain is built from TRBV2 and TRBJ1-5; 10 nucleotides match TRBD1. CDR1 and CDR2 from the germline V gene are SNHLY and FYNNEI. This CDR3 contains 15 residues. The trim removed 5 bases at V and 2 bases at J, leaving 3 bases unmatched. In nucleotides, the CDR3 is TGTGCCAGCAGTATGACAGGGGGCGGCAATCAGCCCCAGCATTTT. Amino acid sequence: CASSMTGGGNQPQHF.

This clonotype was detected many times. This chain connects TRBV7-9 to TRBJ2-7, with a possible D match to TRBD1 (6 bases). Trimming stripped 5 bases from V and 0 bases from J, with 20 bases between. The CDR3 is made up of 17 amino acids. Looked up from germline, CDR1 is SEHNR and CDR2 is FQNEAQ (reference sequence). The CDR3 protein is CASSGAPRGSRSYEQYF. The DNA of the CDR3 is TGTGCCAGCAGCGGAGCTCCCAGGGGTTCCCGCTCCTACGAGCAGTACTTC.

This clonotype was picked up many times. This chain joins TRBV30 and TRBJ2-2; 8 bases agree with TRBD1. CDR3 length: 14 residues. The V gene's germline CDR1 is GTSNPN and CDR2 SVGIG (reference sequence). The ends lost 4 bases at V and 4 bases at J; junction bases unmatched: 5. The CDR3 nucleotides read TGTGCCTGGAACGACAGGGGATTCACCGGGGAGCTGTTTTTT. This codes for CAWNDRGFTGELFF.

The chain has TRBV5-8 and TRBJ1-5, with D perhaps matching TRBD1 (5 bases). CDR1 SGHTS and CDR2 YDEGEE come from the germline V gene. V was cut by 2 bases and J by 6 bases, with 12 bases left in between. This CDR3 is 14 amino acids long. CDR3: CASSLRQWGQPQHF. The CDR3 DNA sequence: TGTGCCAGCAGCTTAAGACAGTGGGGTCAGCCCCAGCATTTT.

This clonotype was seen a handful of times. CDR3 amino acids: CASSSSGPYGYTF. CDR3 DNA: TGTGCCAGCAGCTCCTCCGGCCCCTATGGCTACACCTTC. The chain couples TRBV28 to TRBJ1-2; D unresolved. Trimming cost V 6 bases and J 4 bases, with 12 bases left between them. Germline-derived CDR1 and CDR2 are MDHEN and SYDVKM. This CDR3 has 13 residues.

As to this clonotype: This may come from a read error, since a much larger clone is one base off. The chain recombines TRBV20-1 with TRBJ1-5; 7 bases are a match to TRBD1. J was trimmed by 6 bases and V by 0 bases; bases with no gene match: 5. CDR1 is DFQATT and CDR2 is SNEGSKA in the germline V gene (reference sequence). The CDR3 sequence is 14 residues long. The CDR3 spells CSARDRGGSQPQHF. CDR3 DNA: TGCAGTGCTAGAGACAGGGGGGGCAGTCAGCCCCAGCATTTT.

The table lists this clonotype with many counts. The V gene is TRBV6-2 or TRBV6-3, the J gene TRBJ1-2, with 7 bases fitting TRBD1. The CDR3 has 16 residues. V gave up 6 bases and J gave up 4 bases; unmatched junction bases: 14. Germline values: CDR1 MNHEY, CDR2 SVGEGT. This CDR3 is CASRRYVGTDFYGYTF. The CDR3 DNA reads as TGTGCCAGCAGACGATACGTGGGGACAGACTTCTATGGCTACACCTTC.

In its sample, this clonotype was seen many times. This chain links TRBV6-2 or TRBV6-3 with TRBJ2-7; a possible D gene is TRBD1 (6 bases). CDR3 length: 13 amino acids. Trimming took 4 bases from V and 4 from J, leaving 11 bases between them. Germline V lookup: CDR1 MNHEY, CDR2 SVGEGT. The CDR3 spells CASSWNRVYEQYF. The DNA of the CDR3 is TGTGCCAGCAGTTGGAACAGGGTGTACGAGCAGTACTTC.

This clonotype was found many times. V gene TRBV2 combines with J gene TRBJ2-1; 15 nucleotides line up with TRBD2. Germline V lookup: CDR1 SNHLY, CDR2 FYNNEI. This CDR3 spans 17 amino acids. With V trimmed by 8 bases and J by 0 bases, 5 bases remained unmatched. The CDR3 sequence is CASEGLAGGYSYNEQFF. In nucleotides, the CDR3 is TGTGCCAGCGAGGGACTAGCGGGGGGTTACTCCTACAATGAGCAGTTCTTC.

There are many counts of this clonotype. The chain joins TRBV7-9 to TRBJ2-5; weak D call: TRBD2 (6 bases). Germline CDR1 is SEHNR and CDR2 is FQNEAQ (reference sequence). The CDR3 sequence is 14 residues long. Trimming stripped 5 bases from V and 5 bases from J, with 15 bases between. Here the CDR3 DNA reads TGTGCCAGCAGCGCGAGACTCGGAGGGGAGACCCAGTACTTC. Protein sequence: CASSARLGGETQYF.

The gene calls are TRBV4-2 and TRBJ2-5; 11 nucleotides align to TRBD1. After removal of 4 bases from V and 4 bases from J, the junction contained 11 bases not matched to a gene. The CDR3 has 17 residues. In germline, CDR1 is LGHNA, CDR2 YNFKEQ. For the CDR3, the DNA is TGTGCCAGCAGCCGGACCAGGGACAGGGGGTTTGGAGAGACCCAGTACTTC. This encodes CASSRTRDRGFGETQYF.

In this sample, this clonotype turned up many times. This chain links TRBV5-6 with TRBJ2-1; 9 bases are a match to TRBD1. Germline-derived CDR1 and CDR2 are SGHDT and YYEEEE. The CDR3 loop spans 15 amino acids. Trimming at V came to 4 bases and at J to 7 bases, leaving 9 bases not matched to a gene. CDR3 sequence (DNA): TGTGCCAGCAGCACCTTCGGGACAGGGTTGAATGAGCAGTTCTTC. Translating it yields CASSTFGTGLNEQFF.

This clonotype was detected many times. J is TRBJ2-7 and V is TRBV7-2; no definite D call. The germline V gene encodes CDR1 SGHTA and CDR2 FQGNSA. The CDR3 is made up of 13 amino acids. Trimming removed 3 bases at V and 3 bases at J, with 9 bases between. CDR3 sequence: CASSLTLVYEQYF. The CDR3 region has the DNA TGTGCCAGCAGCTTGACCCTGGTCTACGAGCAGTACTTC.

J is TRBJ1-3 and V is TRBV18; D remains ambiguous. Looked up from germline, CDR1 is KGHSH and CDR2 is LQKENI. Trimming removed 2 bases at V and 3 bases at J, with 14 bases between. The length of the CDR3 is 16 residues. The CDR3, as DNA: TGTGCCAGCTCACCAAGTGCAGATTCGTTTGGAAACACCATATATTTT. Amino acids: CASSPSADSFGNTIYF. Variable domain in full (rest from reference TRBV18 and TRBJ1-3): NAGVMQNPRHLVRRRGQEARLRCSPMKGHSHVYWYRQLPEEGLKFMVYLQKENIIDESGMPKERFSAEFPKEGPSILRIQQVVRGDSAAYFCASSPSADSFGNTIYFGEGSWLTVV.